What follows is one TCR beta chain and its context. Its antigen is still unknown. No per-base quality is available; no much larger clone lies one base away. The germline V gene (reference sequence) supplies CDR1 LNHDA and CDR2 SQIVND. From cysteine to phenylalanine, the CDR3 is 17 amino acids long. Only the CDR3 DNA stays, 51 bases, in frame from base 1. V loses 1 base of germline sequence and J loses 3 bases, and the interval between the two ends is 19 bases. The data originate from a study of Tregs in tolerant kidney transplant recipients (dated by TCRdb to the late 2010s). As for the study more broadly: The study used TCRbeta sequencing to identify donor-specific regulatory T cells before combined kidney and bone marrow transplantation, then tracked those cells after transplant.

Genomic DNA was extracted from sorted cells with the QIAGEN DNeasy Blood and Tissue Kit for TCRbeta CDR3 sequencing. High-throughput TCRbeta CDR3 sequencing, which included PCR amplification with bias correction and internal controls, was done commercially through immunoSEQ. The paper's data handling went like this. Unique productive TCRbeta sequences were defined by CDR3 nucleotide sequence where primers matched, and otherwise by CDR3 amino acid sequence together with Vbeta and Jbeta genes. To correct sorting error, sequences shared between sorted populations at a frequency ratio of 2:1 or less were removed; the rest were assigned to the higher population. Sequences were defined as donor-reactive when expanded at least 5-fold in CFSE-low cells versus unstimulated cells and present at a frequency of at least 0.01% in CFSE-low cells. Jensen-Shannon divergence, calculated on the top 100 TCRbeta sequences ranked by frequency, was used to quantify repertoire divergence. For samples with multiple sequencing runs, sorting error was corrected separately for each run before the runs were pooled. This is the immuneACCESS table as TCRdb keeps it, with only in-frame sequences that have V and J called. A part of the clones is gone; compared with another copy, unresolved V genes explain less than half, and the rest is unexplained. V and J calls and clone size come straight from that table; D and trimming were deduced from the DNA. The sample records around 61,000 clones, more than 75% of which are singletons. In total, the top ten clones hold 3.5% to 4% of the sample.

The study at large found these results: Because only a small number of patients were included, the study had limitations, and the results will need to be validated in larger populations as well as under other immunosuppression protocols. Although technical replication error seemed to be minimal, the question of biological reproducibility was not addressed directly. In tolerant patients, donor-specific Tregs expanded more than Tregs overall, which suggests antigen-driven rather than nonspecific expansion. The most biologically relevant and donor-specific TCRbeta repertoire appeared to be identified by expanding Tregs with activated donor B cells. Because the PCR primers were changed over time for some patients, nucleotide-level comparison could not be performed across the samples from those patients.

Taken with the paper, the label for time point translates to: 6 months after combined kidney and bone marrow transplant. Related donors were used in the transplants with nonmyeloablative bone marrow transplantation, and mixed chimerism was transient in the human trials. Thawed PBMCs were FACS-sorted into unstimulated Tregs (CD4+CD25+CD127-), CD4+ non-Tregs (CD4+CD25-), CD4 cells and CD8 cells. A few combined kidney and bone marrow transplant recipients from the ITN036ST trial were included as patients, and samples were available only from these trial subjects. Healthy control blood was processed to PBMCs with a Ficoll density gradient and then cryopreserved, whereas patient PBMCs were collected both before and after transplant.

The sequences come from CD4+ T cells from blood (PBMCs), collected 6 months after the transplant. This clonotype was obtained from a human patient who received a combined kidney and bone marrow transplant. Some T cells may be donor cells from the graft after a transplant. The chain couples TRBV19 to TRBJ2-7, and the D gene may be TRBD1, 5 bases matching. The CDR3 sequence is CASSIAIFDGQGYEQYF. The nucleotide sequence is TGTGCCAGTAGTATAGCAATCTTCGACGGGCAGGGCTACGAGCAGTACTTC.